This is a list of T cell receptor beta chains from one sample in a study of shared clonotypes between healthy human individuals. This table comes from immunoSEQ multiplex PCR, and its TCRdb copy is limited to in-frame clones, with some not included. The table has some 1.5 million clones, 98% seen once. The sequenced material came from naive CD4+ T cells sorted from blood. The receptors derive from a man aged 30 to 39 in good health. Both conserved end residues are part of each CDR3. D genes are given only for firm matches.

D gene,J gene,CDR3 length,V gene,CDR3 DNA,CDR3 protein
TRBD1,TRBJ1-1,14,TRBV27,TGTGCCAGCAGACAGGTTGGACAGGGGGTTGAAGCTTTCTTT,CASRQVGQGVEAFF
-,TRBJ2-3,11,TRBV10-3,TGTGCCATCAGTATCACAGATACGCAGTATTTT,CAISITDTQYF
-,TRBJ2-3,15,TRBV6-5,TGTGCCAGCAGTTACCTCGGGGTCTCCACAGATACGCAGTATTTT,CASSYLGVSTDTQYF
TRBD2,TRBJ2-7,15,TRBV7-9,TGTGCCAGCAGCTTAGCAGTGGGACTAGTTTACGAGCAGTACTTC,CASSLAVGLVYEQYF
-,TRBJ2-1,18,TRBV11-2,TGTGCCAGCAGCTTGTTCGGCCCACAGGCAGCCTACTACAATGAGCAGTTCTTC,CASSLFGPQAAYYNEQFF
-,TRBJ1-5,14,TRBV2,TGTGCCAGCAGTGATGGGTCCGGACACCAGCCCCAGCATTTT,CASSDGSGHQPQHF
TRBD1,TRBJ1-4,17,TRBV5-6,TGTGCCAGCAGCTTGGCACGTGACAGGGGAATTTACGAAAAACTGTTTTTT,CASSLARDRGIYEKLFF
-,TRBJ2-5,15,TRBV5-4,TGTGCCAGCAGCTTGAAGTCGGTACGGGGGGAGACCCAGTACTTC,CASSLKSVRGETQYF
-,TRBJ2-7,13,TRBV2,TGTGCCAGCAGTGAAGCAGGTCCCTACGAGCAGTACTTC,CASSEAGPYEQYF
-,TRBJ2-7,14,TRBV5-1,TGCGCCAGCAGCTTGGACAGGGAAGGGGGCGAGCAGTACTTC,CASSLDREGGEQYF
-,TRBJ1-2,17,TRBV7-2,TGTGCCAGCAGCTTAGAAATTAGCCGGGACCCATATTATGGCTACACCTTC,CASSLEISRDPYYGYTF